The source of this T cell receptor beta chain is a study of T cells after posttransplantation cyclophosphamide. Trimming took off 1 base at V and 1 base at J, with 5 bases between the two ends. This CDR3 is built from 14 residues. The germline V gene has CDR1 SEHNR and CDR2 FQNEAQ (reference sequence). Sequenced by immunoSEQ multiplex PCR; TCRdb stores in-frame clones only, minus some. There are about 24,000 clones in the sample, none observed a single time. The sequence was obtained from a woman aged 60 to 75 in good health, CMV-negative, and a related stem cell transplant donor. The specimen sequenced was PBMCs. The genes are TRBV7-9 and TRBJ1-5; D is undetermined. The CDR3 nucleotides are TGTGCCAGCAGCTTAGACTGGAGCAATCAGCCCCAGCATTTT. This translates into CASSLDWSNQPQHF.